This TCR beta chain appears in the sequencing data of a study of T-cell memory formation after mild COVID-19. Study results and limitations: Mostly located in CM and EM were contracting CD4+ clones, with contracting CD8+ clones located in EMRA.

Per germline, CDR1 SEHNR and CDR2 FQNEAQ (reference sequence). With V trimmed by 8 bases and J by 3 bases, 5 bases remained unmatched. The CDR3 consists of 14 residues. This clonotype was picked up a small number of times. Its antigen is unidentified. TCRdb fed the 5' RACE reads into MiXCR, producing one record per CDR3 protein. The sample yields around 420,000 distinct CDR3 sequences, 20% to 25% seen once. This clonotype originated in an adult woman who had mild COVID-19 (a few samples of this study predate the infection). Cell type and time point are not known. The sample consisted of PBMCs or a T cell subset sorted from them (not recorded which). The V gene is TRBV7-9, the J gene TRBJ2-1; 9 nucleotides line up with TRBD2. The CDR3 loop reads CASQRGAVYNEQFF. In DNA form, the CDR3 reads TGTGCCAGCCAGCGGGGGGCCGTCTACAATGAGCAGTTCTTC.